This T cell receptor (beta chain) came from a study of post-analysis software for immune sequencing data. General study points: Five TRBV segments occurring more often in patients than controls included TRBV5-6, TRBV5-1 and TRBV20-1. Normalized Chao1 diversity was significantly lower in multiple sclerosis patients than in controls.

The germline gives CDR1 SGHRS, CDR2 YFSETQ. The length of the CDR3 is 15 residues. As to this clonotype: Its matching antigen is unknown. An end of the junction differs from the germline gene, which may be a read error.

Unique molecular identifiers were carried by the TCR beta cDNA libraries. Each CDR3 protein gets one entry after TCRdb re-called the PCR reads with MiXCR. This table holds hundreds of thousands of distinct CDR3 sequences, 25% to 30% found once. V gene TRBV5-1 combines with J gene TRBJ2-6; D is perhaps TRBD1 (5 bases). This clonotype was sampled from a girl between 10 and 17 years old with multiple sclerosis. Material for sequencing was blood. CDR3 amino acids: CASSLGSTGANVRTF. The CDR3 coding sequence is TGCGCCAGCAGCTTGGGGAGTACTGGGGCCAACGTCCGGACTTTC.